This TCR beta chain was sequenced in a study of CXCR3-negative and CXCR3-positive naive CD8 T cells. The authors made the TRB cDNA libraries by 5' RACE using UMI labels. TCRdb re-called the 5' RACE reads; every CDR3 protein appears as one record, without DNA. The ten most abundant clones cover roughly 15% of a sample with about 43,000 distinct CDR3 sequences. This CDR3 is 14 amino acids long. Germline CDR1 and CDR2: MNHEY and SVGEGT. V gene TRBV6-2 or TRBV6-3 combines with J gene TRBJ2-2; TCRdb indicates TRBD1, and absent DNA this call remains unverified. The receptor was derived from a human donor in good health. Some clones in this sample may be carry-over from other donors' samples. The sample consisted of memory CD8+ T cells from blood. Here the CDR3 reads CASREQGYTGELFF.